This T cell receptor beta chain was obtained from a study of blood T cell repertoires in COVID-19 (dated by TCRdb to the early 2020s). Background for the entire study: Samples from collaborators originated in the United States, Italy and Spain and spanned both the acute and convalescent phases of COVID-19. Samples came from the ongoing ImmuneRACE study (first 160 participants) plus 1,254 subjects from 6 global collaborators. Subjects who had been exposed to COVID-19, were actively infected with it, or had recovered from it provided the deeply sampled blood TCRbeta repertoires that made up the dataset. The sample metadata nearly always contained a de-identified subject ID, COVID-19 status, age in years and sex. The prospective study material was composed of cDNA or gDNA derived from T cells, B-cell-depleted T cells, or PBMCs. HLA class I and class II types, where available, came from metadata supplied by the sample provider rather than from assay-based typing. The repertoires were released in a freely available public database intended as a resource for research on the immune response to SARS-CoV-2.

Results and caveats for the whole study, not just this receptor: How much clinical and demographic metadata was included differed by source and by participant, and the metadata was provided uncurated.

Note on this clone: It has no known antigen specificity. No base quality values were provided; no much bigger clone lies one nucleotide off.

The immunoSEQ Assay, a bias-controlled multiplex PCR, was used to amplify TCRbeta CDR3 regions from genomic DNA. In the original analysis: Within the assay, amplification of reference gene primers was used to estimate how many nucleated cells each sample contained. To quantify the absolute abundance of each unique TCRbeta CDR3 rearrangement, sequence reads were collapsed and filtered. For each sample, productive Simpson clonality was calculated as the square root of Simpson's diversity index over productive rearrangements. TCRdb retrieved this table from immuneACCESS and kept in-frame rearrangements only. Not all clones are present; in checked studies, unresolved V genes account for under half, and no reason is known for the remainder. D and trimming come from the DNA, and the V and J calls and clone size come from that table. The table for this sample lists about 300,000 clones; approximately 84% of them were counted only once. Over 1.3% of the sample comes from the top ten.

CDR1 MDHEN and CDR2 SYDVKM are derived from the germline V gene. Cut back by 6 bases and 2 bases, the V and J ends lie 8 bases apart. Measured from the cysteine to the phenylalanine, the CDR3 is 12 residues long. CDR3 DNA is the only sequence kept; it has 36 bases, read in frame from the first base. One collaborating source in Seattle enrolled patients while the patients were actively infected and followed the patients over time throughout the course of disease. Whole blood was collected in K2EDTA tubes by collaborating institutions according to the institutions' own protocols. For TCRbeta analysis, collaborator samples were shipped as frozen whole blood, as isolated PBMCs, or as DNA extracted from either sample type.

The specimen sequenced was peripheral blood. This TCR was recovered from a human donor with COVID-19, enrolled during active disease. The donor label of this sample is uncertain. The receptor chain draws on TRBV28 and TRBJ2-7, and the D gene may be TRBD1, 5 bases matching. The DNA reads TGTGCCAGCAGACAGGACCCCTACGAGCAGTACTTC. This is translated as CASRQDPYEQYF.